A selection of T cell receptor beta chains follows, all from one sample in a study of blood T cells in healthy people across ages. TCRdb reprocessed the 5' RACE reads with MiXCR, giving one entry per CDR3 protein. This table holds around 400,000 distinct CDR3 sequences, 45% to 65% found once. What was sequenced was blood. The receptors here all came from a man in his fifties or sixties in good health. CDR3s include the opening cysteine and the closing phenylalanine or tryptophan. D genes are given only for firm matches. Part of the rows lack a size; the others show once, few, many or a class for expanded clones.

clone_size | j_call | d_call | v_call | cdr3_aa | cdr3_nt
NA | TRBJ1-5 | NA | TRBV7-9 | CASSLAYQPQHF | TGTGCCAGCAGCTTAGCGTATCAGCCCCAGCATTTT
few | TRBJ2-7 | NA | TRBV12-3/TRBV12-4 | CASSLRETGYEQYF | TGTGCCAGCAGTTTAAGGGAGACAGGCTACGAGCAGTACTTC
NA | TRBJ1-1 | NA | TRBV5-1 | CASNEVPRDLNTEAFF | TGCGCCAGCAATGAGGTGCCGAGAGATTTGAACACTGAAGCTTTCTTT
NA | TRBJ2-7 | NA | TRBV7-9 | CASSDYRDRTYEQYF | TGTGCCAGCAGCGATTACCGGGACCGAACCTACGAGCAGTACTTC
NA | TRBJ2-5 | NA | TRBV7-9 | CASSQGLGGLETQYF | TGTGCCAGCAGCCAAGGACTAGGGGGATTAGAGACCCAGTACTTC
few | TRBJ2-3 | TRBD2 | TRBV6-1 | CASTRGGPASTDTQYF | TGTGCCAGCACCCGGGGAGGGCCGGCAAGCACAGATACGCAGTATTTT
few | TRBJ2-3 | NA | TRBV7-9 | CASSNSIRALQTDTQYF | TGTGCCAGCAGCAACTCCATACGTGCCCTCCAAACAGATACGCAGTATTTT
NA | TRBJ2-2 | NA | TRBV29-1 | CSVKGTGTANTGGLFF | TGCAGCGTAAAGGGCACCGGGACGGCGAACACCGGGGGGCTGTTTTTT
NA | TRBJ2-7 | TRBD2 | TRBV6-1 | CASKASGTSSYEQYF | TGTGCCAGCAAGGCTAGCGGGACCTCGTCCTACGAGCAGTACTTC
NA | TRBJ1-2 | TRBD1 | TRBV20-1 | CSGTGGEYGYTF | TGCAGCGGGACAGGGGGCGAATATGGCTACACCTTC
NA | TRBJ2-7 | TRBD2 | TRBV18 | CASSSGALYEQYF | TGTGCCAGCTCAAGCGGGGCGCTCTACGAGCAGTACTTC
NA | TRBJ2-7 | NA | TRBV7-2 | CASSLRVGPYEQYF | TGTGCCAGCAGCTTAAGAGTGGGCCCCTACGAGCAGTACTTC
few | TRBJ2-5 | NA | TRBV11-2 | CASSSFNQETQYF | TGTGCCAGCAGCTCCTTCAATCAAGAGACCCAGTACTTC
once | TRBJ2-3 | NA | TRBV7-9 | CATVPLTDTQYF | TGTGCCACCGTTCCCTTAACAGATACGCAGTATTTT
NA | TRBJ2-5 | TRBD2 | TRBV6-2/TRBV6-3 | CASSYLAGGVGEQYF | TGTGCCAGCAGTTACTTGGCGGGGGGGGTCGGAGAGCAGTACTTC
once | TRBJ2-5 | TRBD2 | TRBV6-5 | CASSYIALLAGGRNEQYF | TGTGCCAGCAGTTACATCGCCTTACTAGCGGGAGGGCGCAATGAGCAGTACTTC
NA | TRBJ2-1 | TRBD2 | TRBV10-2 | CASSERGGGGNYNEQFF | TGCGCCAGCAGTGAAAGGGGCGGGGGGGGAAATTACAATGAGCAGTTCTTC
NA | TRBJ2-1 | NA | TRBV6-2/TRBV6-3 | CASSPGRGEQFF | TGTGCCAGCAGCCCAGGCCGAGGAGAGCAGTTCTTC
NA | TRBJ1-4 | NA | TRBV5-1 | CASSSNPATNEKLFF | TGCGCCAGCAGCTCGAATCCTGCAACTAATGAAAAACTGTTTTTT
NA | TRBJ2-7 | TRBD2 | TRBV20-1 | CSANEWSGRVPYEQYF | TGCAGTGCTAATGAGTGGAGCGGGAGGGTCCCCTACGAGCAGTACTTC
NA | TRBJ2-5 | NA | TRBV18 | CASSPSTVQQETQYF | TGTGCCAGCTCCCCGTCGACTGTACAACAAGAGACCCAGTACTTC
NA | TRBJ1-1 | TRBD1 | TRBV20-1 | CSARIDRVNTEAFF | TGCAGTGCTAGGATTGACAGGGTCAACACTGAAGCTTTCTTT
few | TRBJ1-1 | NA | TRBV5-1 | CASMQGPNTEAFF | TGCGCCAGCATGCAAGGGCCGAACACTGAAGCTTTCTTT
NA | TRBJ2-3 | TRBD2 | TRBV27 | CARGRGQDSRWADTQYF | TGTGCCAGAGGGAGGGGTCAGGACTCGAGATGGGCAGATACGCAGTATTTT
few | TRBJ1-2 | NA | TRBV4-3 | CASSQGWRENYGYTF | TGCGCCAGCAGCCAAGGTTGGAGGGAAAACTATGGCTACACCTTC
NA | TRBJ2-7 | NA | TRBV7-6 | CASSSQQGSYEQYF | TGTGCCAGCAGCTCCCAACAGGGTTCCTACGAGCAGTACTTC
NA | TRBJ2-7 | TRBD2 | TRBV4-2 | CASSQESRLAGGWEQYF | TGTGCCAGCAGCCAAGAAAGTCGGCTAGCGGGAGGGTGGGAGCAGTACTTC
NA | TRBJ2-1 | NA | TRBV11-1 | CASSGPTYNEQFF | TGTGCCAGCAGCGGCCCTACCTACAATGAGCAGTTCTTC
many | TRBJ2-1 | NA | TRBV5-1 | CASSQAGAPNEQFF | TGCGCCAGCAGCCAAGCCGGGGCACCCAATGAGCAGTTCTTC
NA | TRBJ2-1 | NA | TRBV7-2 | CASSKAAGPYNEQFF | TGTGCCAGCAGCAAAGCGGCGGGGCCATACAATGAGCAGTTCTTC
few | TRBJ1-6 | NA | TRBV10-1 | CAGGDGRPYNSPLHF | TGCGCCGGAGGGGACGGAAGGCCCTATAATTCACCCCTCCACTTT
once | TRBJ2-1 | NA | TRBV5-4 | CASSLAATQYNEQFF | TGTGCCAGCAGCTTGGCGGCTACCCAGTACAATGAGCAGTTCTTC
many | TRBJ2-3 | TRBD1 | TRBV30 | CAWRTGFDSDTQYF | TGTGCCTGGAGGACAGGGTTTGATTCAGATACGCAGTATTTT
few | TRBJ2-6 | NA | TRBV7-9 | CASSSRRSGANVLTF | TGTGCCAGCAGCTCCCGTCGCTCTGGGGCCAACGTCCTGACTTTC
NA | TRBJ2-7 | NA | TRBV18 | CASSPRDQGNEQYF | TGTGCCAGCTCACCAAGGGATCAGGGGAACGAGCAGTACTTC
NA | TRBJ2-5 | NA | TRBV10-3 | CAISGGVLQETQYF | TGTGCCATCAGTGGAGGGGTTCTCCAAGAGACCCAGTACTTC
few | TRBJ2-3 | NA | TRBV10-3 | CAISPALSSTDTQYF | TGTGCCATCAGTCCCGCGCTCAGCAGCACAGATACGCAGTATTTT
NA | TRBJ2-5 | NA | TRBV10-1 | CASSETRWETQYF | TGCGCCAGCAGTGAGACGCGTTGGGAGACCCAGTACTTC
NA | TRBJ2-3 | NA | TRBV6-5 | CASSYVRGRDTQYF | TGTGCCAGCAGTTACGTGCGGGGGCGAGATACGCAGTATTTT
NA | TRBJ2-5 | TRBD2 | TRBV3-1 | CASSQDQRLAGSQETQYF | TGTGCCAGCAGCCAAGACCAAAGACTAGCGGGGAGCCAAGAGACCCAGTACTTC
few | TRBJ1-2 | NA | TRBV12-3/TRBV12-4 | CASSPEMRLGYTF | TGTGCCAGCAGTCCCGAGATGAGGCTTGGCTACACCTTC
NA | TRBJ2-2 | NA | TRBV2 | CASMGVFGELFF | TGTGCCAGCATGGGTGTCTTCGGGGAGCTGTTTTTT